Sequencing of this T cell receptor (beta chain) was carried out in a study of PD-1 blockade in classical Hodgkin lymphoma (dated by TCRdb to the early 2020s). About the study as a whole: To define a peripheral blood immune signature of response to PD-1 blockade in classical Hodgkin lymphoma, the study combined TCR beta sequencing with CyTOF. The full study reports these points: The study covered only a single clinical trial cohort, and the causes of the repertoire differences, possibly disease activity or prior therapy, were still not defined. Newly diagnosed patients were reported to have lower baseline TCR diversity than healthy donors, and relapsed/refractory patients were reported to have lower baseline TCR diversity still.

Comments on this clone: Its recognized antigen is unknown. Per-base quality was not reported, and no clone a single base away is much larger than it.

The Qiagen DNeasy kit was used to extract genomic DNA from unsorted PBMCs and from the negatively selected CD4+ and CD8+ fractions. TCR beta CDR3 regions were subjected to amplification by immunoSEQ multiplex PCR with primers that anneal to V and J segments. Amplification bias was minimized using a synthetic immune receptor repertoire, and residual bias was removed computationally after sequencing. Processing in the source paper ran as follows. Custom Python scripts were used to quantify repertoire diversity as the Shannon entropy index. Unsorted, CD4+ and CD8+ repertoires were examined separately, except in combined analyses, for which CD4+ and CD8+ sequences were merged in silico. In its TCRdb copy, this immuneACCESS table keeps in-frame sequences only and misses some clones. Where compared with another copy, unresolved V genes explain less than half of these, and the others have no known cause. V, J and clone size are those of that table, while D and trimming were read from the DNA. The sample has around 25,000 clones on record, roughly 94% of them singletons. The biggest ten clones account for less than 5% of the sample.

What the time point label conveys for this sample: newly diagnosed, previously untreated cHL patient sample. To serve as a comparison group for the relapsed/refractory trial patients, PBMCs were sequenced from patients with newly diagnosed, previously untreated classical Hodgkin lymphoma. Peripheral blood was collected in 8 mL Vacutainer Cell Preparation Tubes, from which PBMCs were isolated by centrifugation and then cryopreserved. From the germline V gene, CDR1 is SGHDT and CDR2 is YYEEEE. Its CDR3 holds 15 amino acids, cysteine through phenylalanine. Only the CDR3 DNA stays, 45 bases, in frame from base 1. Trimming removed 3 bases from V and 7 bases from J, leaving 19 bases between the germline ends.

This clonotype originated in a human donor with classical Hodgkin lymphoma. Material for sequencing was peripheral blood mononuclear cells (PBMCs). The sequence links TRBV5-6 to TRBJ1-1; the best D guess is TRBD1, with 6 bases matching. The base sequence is TGTGCCAGCAGCTCACCGACAGGCCCGCGGGGTGAAGCTTTCTTT. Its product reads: CASSSPTGPRGEAFF.